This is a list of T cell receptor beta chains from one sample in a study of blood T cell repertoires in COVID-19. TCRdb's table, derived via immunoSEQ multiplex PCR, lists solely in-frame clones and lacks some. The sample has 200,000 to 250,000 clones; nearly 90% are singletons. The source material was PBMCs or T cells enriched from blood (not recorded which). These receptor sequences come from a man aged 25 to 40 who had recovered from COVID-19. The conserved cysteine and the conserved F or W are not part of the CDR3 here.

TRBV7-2,ASSSGSGGRPAQY
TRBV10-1,ATGGRLAGIHEQF
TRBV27,ASSSGGDRFNYGYT
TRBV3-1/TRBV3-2,ASSQGVSGGFIQDTQY
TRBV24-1,ATSGRGTEGSSYNEQF
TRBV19,ASSSQGPHTGELF
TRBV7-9,ASSTGRDEAF
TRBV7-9,ASSVLDRVETQY
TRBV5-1,ASSLGRTNEKLF
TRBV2,ASRAQQGSNSPLH
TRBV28,ASRETTGGRNEQY
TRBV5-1,ASSLVWVQGSGNTEAF
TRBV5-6,ASSRGQGAETQY
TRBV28,ASTTQQGGDTDTQY
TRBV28,ASSSSDTQY
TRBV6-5,ASSYSKGGGEKLF
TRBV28,ASSFDSSVHEQY
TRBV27,ASSSSVDRASYYGYT
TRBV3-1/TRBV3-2,ASSRSDRDQSNTIY
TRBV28,ASSYLKTVINQPQH
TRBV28,ASIQGRRNQPQH
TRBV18,ASSPPNDRGEQY
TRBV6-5,ASSKGQGYRQPQH
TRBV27,ASSSYTGELF
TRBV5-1,ASSSGTSGDIQY
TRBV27,ASSLSSHPQGSYEQY
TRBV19,ASSLQVATNEKLF
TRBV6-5,ASSPSGSNTGELF
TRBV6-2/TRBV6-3,ASSSGSSSNQPQH
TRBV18,ASSPSEGMILYEQY
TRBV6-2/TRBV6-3,ASSYTGGPTGELF
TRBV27,ASSPRGNQPQH
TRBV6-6,ASRGVGTDTQY
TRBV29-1,SVKLAGGTDTQY
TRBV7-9,ASQGTSLYEQY
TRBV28,ASSGEVSPLH
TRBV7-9,ASSPRRLAGGPDTGELF
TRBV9,VSQGNYGYT
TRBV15,ATSRVAGSYNEQF
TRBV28,ATQREPYNEQF
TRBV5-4,ASSFDRGSGNTIY
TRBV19,ASNQGQGAANYNEQF
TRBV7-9,ASSLQSSGGDTQY
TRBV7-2,ASRPTGLNTGELF
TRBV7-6,ASSFSRAGTYEQY
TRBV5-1,ASSLVGGRGLNSPLH
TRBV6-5,ACGKGGWDEKLF
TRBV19,ASSITDGNTIY
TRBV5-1,ASSLGDRELF
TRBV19,ASMRGQVSGELF
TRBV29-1,SVQGGQHNEQF
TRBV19,ASSITTLTGNQPQH
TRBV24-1,ATQGYGESQPQH